This section outlines one T cell receptor (beta chain) sequence together with its context. These data belong to a study of shared clonotypes between healthy human individuals. Study overall: A couple of female and a few male donors aged 18 to 49 were enrolled.

Unmatched junction bases numbered 10, after V lost 9 bases and J lost 8 bases. The germline gives CDR1 LNHDA, CDR2 SQIVND (reference sequence). The CDR3 has 13 residues. Division of CD4+ cells produced a CD45RA+ naive subset and a CD45RA-negative memory subset. Here immunoSEQ multiplex PCR was the method, and the copy in TCRdb shows in-frame clones only, minus some. The sample lists hundreds of thousands of clones; roughly 70% were seen once. This sequence originates from a woman under 40 in good health. Specimen: memory CD4+ T cells sorted from blood. Regarding subset: CD45RA-negative fraction. This chain uses TRBV19 with TRBJ2-1; 7 positions match TRBD2. The CDR3 sequence is CASRRREWDEQFF. The CDR3 DNA sequence: TGTGCCAGCCGCAGGCGGGAGTGGGATGAGCAGTTCTTC. The whole variable domain, remainder taken from reference TRBV19 and TRBJ2-1, is DGGITQSPKYLFRKEGQNVTLSCEQNLNHDAMYWYRQDPGQGLRLIYYSQIVNDFQKGDIAEGYSVSREKKESFPLTVTSAQKNPTAFYLCASRRREWDEQFFGPGTRLTVL.